The clone carrying this T cell receptor beta chain was recorded only once. The data stem from a study of CD8+ T cells in alopecia areata. RNA, once extracted, was reverse transcribed into cDNA for use as the sequencing template. Measured with immunoSEQ multiplex PCR; TCRdb has only the in-frame clones, and not every one. This sample has around 35,000 clones, with approximately 58% found just once. The sequencing sample was made of NKG2D-high CD8+ T cells sorted from blood. The receptor's source is a human donor with alopecia areata.

The chain's CDR3 is CASSVTSGRNEQFF. In nucleotides, the CDR3 is TGTGCCAGCAGTGTTACGAGCGGGAGGAATGAGCAGTTCTTC. V and J are TRBV6-6 and TRBJ2-1; 9 bases align to TRBD2. With V trimmed by 5 bases and J by 7 bases, 6 bases remained unmatched. The CDR3 consists of 14 residues. Germline V lookup: CDR1 MNHNY, CDR2 SVGAGI (reference sequence).